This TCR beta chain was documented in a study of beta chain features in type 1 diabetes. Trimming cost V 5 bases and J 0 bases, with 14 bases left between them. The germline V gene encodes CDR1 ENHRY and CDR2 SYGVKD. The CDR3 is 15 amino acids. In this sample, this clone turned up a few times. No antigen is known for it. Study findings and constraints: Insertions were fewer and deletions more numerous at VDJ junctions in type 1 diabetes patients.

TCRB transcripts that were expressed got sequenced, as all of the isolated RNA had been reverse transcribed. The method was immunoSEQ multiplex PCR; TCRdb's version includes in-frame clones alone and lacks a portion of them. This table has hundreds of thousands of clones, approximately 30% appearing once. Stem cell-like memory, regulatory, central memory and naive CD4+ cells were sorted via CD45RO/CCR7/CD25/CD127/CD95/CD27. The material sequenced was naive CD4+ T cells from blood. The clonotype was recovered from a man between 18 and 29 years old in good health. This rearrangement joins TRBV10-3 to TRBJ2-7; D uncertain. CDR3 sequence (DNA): TGTGCCATCAGTTACAGAGGACCTAGCTCCTACGAGCAGTACTTC. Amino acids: CAISYRGPSSYEQYF.